This passage covers 9 T cell receptor beta chains from one sample sequenced in a study of cytomegalovirus exposure and HLA in healthy donors. 13 Jbeta primers and 60 Vbeta primers were used for the PCR. Repertoires were generated with immunoSEQ multiplex PCR, while TCRdb's copy carries only in-frame clones and drops some. The table has roughly 160,000 clones, roughly 74% seen once. What was sequenced was PBMCs. All receptors derive from a middle-aged woman in good health and CMV-seropositive.

CDR3 residues: CGSKSSYNEQFF. CDR3 DNA: TGTGGGTCGAAGAGCTCCTACAATGAGCAGTTCTTC. The chain couples TRBV7-9 to TRBJ2-1; D gene ambiguous. Germline CDR1 and CDR2: SEHNR and FQNEAQ (reference sequence). This CDR3 has 12 amino acids.

The rearrangement joins TRBV7-8 to TRBJ1-6; no clear D. The germline gives CDR1 SGHVS, CDR2 FQNEAQ. Trimming removed 4 bases at V and 8 bases at J, with 21 bases between. The CDR3 loop spans 17 amino acids. CDR3 DNA sequence: TGTGCCAGCAGCTCCGTTGTTGGAGGGCGAGGTGATTCACCCCTCCACTTT. This sequence encodes CASSSVVGGRGDSPLHF.

The V call is TRBV28, the J call TRBJ2-3; TRBD1 aligns across 8 bases. The germline V gene has CDR1 MDHEN and CDR2 SYDVKM. The CDR3 contains 15 residues. The V segment lost 5 bases and the J segment 3 bases; nucleotides outside the gene matches: 7. CDR3 region: CASSAQGAPTDTQYF. The CDR3 DNA sequence: TGTGCCAGCAGTGCCCAGGGGGCGCCGACAGATACGCAGTATTTT.

This rearrangement joins TRBV5-4 to TRBJ2-5; the match to TRBD2 covers 7 bases. V lost 3 bases, J lost 1 base, and 9 bases stayed unmatched. CDR3 length equals 16 residues. Germline V gives CDR1 SGHNT, CDR2 YYREEE (reference sequence). The CDR3 spells CASSSGVGGFQETQYF. As DNA, the CDR3 is TGTGCCAGCAGCTCTGGAGTGGGGGGGTTCCAAGAGACCCAGTACTTC.

The V gene is TRBV19, the J gene TRBJ1-5; TRBD1 matches 8 bases. This CDR3 contains 17 residues. V lost 3 bases and J lost 1; bases outside the gene matches: 8. CDR1 and CDR2 (germline): LNHDA, SQIVND (reference sequence). DNA for the CDR3: TGTGCCAGTAGTATCGGACAGGGAAGGGGGAGCAATCAGCCCCAGCATTTT. It encodes CASSIGQGRGSNQPQHF. Full variable domain (rest looked up from reference TRBV19 and TRBJ1-5): DGGITQSPKYLFRKEGQNVTLSCEQNLNHDAMYWYRQDPGQGLRLIYYSQIVNDFQKGDIAEGYSVSREKKESFPLTVTSAQKNPTAFYLCASSIGQGRGSNQPQHFGDGTRLSIL.

V gene TRBV19 combines with J gene TRBJ2-7; tentatively, D is TRBD2 (6 bases). The V end was cut by 3 bases, the J end by 0 bases, with 12 bases between. The CDR3 spans 15 residues. Looked up from germline, CDR1 is LNHDA and CDR2 is SQIVND (reference sequence). DNA for the CDR3: TGTGCCAGTAGTATGTGGGCGGGGCGCTCCTACGAGCAGTACTTC. It translates to CASSMWAGRSYEQYF.

The chain recombines TRBV30 with TRBJ1-2; no clear D gene. Germline CDR1 is GTSNPN and CDR2 is SVGIG (reference sequence). V lost 2 bases and J lost 8, with 9 bases in between. The CDR3 sequence is 11 residues long. CDR3 sequence: CAWSTQAGYTF. The CDR3 DNA reads TGTGCCTGGAGTACCCAAGCCGGCTACACCTTC.

V and J are TRBV5-1 and TRBJ2-7; TRBD1 agrees at 9 bases. Germline CDR1 reads SGHRS; CDR2 reads YFSETQ. The J segment lost 6 bases and the V segment lost 5 bases, leaving 9 bases of the junction unmatched. This CDR3 contains 14 residues. CDR3 amino acids: CASSLRTGEGEQYF. As DNA, the CDR3 is TGCGCCAGCAGTCTTAGGACAGGGGAGGGCGAGCAGTACTTC.

This clone was counted a single time. The chain is built from TRBV19 and TRBJ2-7, with 8 bases lining up with TRBD1. The CDR3 has 15 residues. Germline V gene sequence: CDR1 LNHDA, CDR2 SQIVND (reference sequence). The trim removed 5 bases at V and 0 bases at J, leaving 6 bases unmatched. The CDR3 protein is CASSPRGPDSYEQYF. In nucleotides, the CDR3 is TGTGCCAGTAGTCCCAGGGGGCCCGACTCCTACGAGCAGTACTTC.